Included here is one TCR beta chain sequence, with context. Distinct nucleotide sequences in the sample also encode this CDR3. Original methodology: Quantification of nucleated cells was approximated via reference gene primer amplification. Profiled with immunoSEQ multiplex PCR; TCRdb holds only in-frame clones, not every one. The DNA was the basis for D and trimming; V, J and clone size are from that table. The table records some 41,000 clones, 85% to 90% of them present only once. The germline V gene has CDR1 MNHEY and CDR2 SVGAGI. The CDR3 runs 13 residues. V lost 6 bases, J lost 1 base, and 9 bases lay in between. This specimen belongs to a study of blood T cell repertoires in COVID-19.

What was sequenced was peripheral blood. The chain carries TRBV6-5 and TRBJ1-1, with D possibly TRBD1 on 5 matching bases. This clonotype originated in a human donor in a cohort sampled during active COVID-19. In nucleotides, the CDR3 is TGTGCCAGCAGCAGGGTCCCGAACACTGAAGCTTTCTTT. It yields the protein CASSRVPNTEAFF.